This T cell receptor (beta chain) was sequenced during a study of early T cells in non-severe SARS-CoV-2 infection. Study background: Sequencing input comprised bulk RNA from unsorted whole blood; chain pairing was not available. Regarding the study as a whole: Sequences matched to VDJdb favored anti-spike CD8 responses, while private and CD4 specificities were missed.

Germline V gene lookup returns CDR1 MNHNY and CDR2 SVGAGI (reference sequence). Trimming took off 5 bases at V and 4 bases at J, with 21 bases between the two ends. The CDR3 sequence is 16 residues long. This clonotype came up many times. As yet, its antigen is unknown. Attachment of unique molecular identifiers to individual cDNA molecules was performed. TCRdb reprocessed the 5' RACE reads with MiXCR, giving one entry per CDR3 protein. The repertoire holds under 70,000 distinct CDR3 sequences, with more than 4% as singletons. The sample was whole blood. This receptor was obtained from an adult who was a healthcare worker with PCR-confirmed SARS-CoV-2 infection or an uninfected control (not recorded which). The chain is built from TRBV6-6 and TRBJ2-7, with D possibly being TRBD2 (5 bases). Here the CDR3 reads CASSNHGELGLYEQYF. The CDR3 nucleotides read TGTGCCAGCAGTAATCACGGGGAATTAGGATTGTACGAGCAGTACTTC.